This TCR beta chain comes out of a study of T-cell memory formation after mild COVID-19 (dated by TCRdb to the early 2020s). Looking at the study overall: TCR sequence clusters from the two donors were largely donor specific. T-cell clones expanding and contracting after mild COVID-19 in two donors were tracked by longitudinal TCRalpha and TCRbeta repertoire sequencing. The cohort was made up of two young adult volunteers, one female and one male, who were previously healthy. Overall study results and their limits: Clones contracting from day 15 to 85 had balanced CD4/CD8 phenotypes, while a second wave expanding from day 15 to 37 was biased towards CD4+. The detection of some responding clones in pre-infection memory suggests that pre-existing cross-reactive memory T cells joined the SARS-CoV-2 response. The second-wave clones that peaked on day 37 were not confirmed to be SARS-CoV-2 specific. The study covered only two mild cases, and larger cohorts including severe cases with pre-infection samples were considered necessary. Contracting CD4+ clones were found mainly in CM and EM memory subsets, while CD8+ clones were enriched in EMRA.

Ficoll-Paque density gradient centrifugation was used to isolate PBMCs. The CDR3 starts with the cysteine, ends with the phenylalanine, and has 10 residues. Only the CDR3 region is kept as DNA, spanning 30 bases read in frame from base 1. Per the germline V gene, SQVTM is the CDR1 and ANQGSEA is the CDR2. The V and J ends are trimmed by 8 bases and 7 bases, leaving 8 bases between them. Sequenced on an Illumina NovaSeq 6000. cDNA libraries for TCRalpha and TCRbeta were prepared by 5'RACE using constant-segment primers, with sample barcodes and unique molecular identifiers added. RNA was extracted from every sample with Trizol reagent. Library amplification was performed in two PCR steps, and a second sample barcode and Illumina TruSeq adapters were introduced in the second step. Sequencing of libraries was performed on an Illumina NovaSeq with 2 x 150 bp paired-end reads. The original methods were these. With migec v1.2.7, reads were demultiplexed and then collapsed into UMI-guided consensus sequences. With mixcr v2.1.11, UMI consensuses were aligned to TRA and TRB V and J templates and assembled into clonotypes. A clonotype was counted as expanded or contracted only when both edgeR and NoisET called the clonotype significant, with the noise models trained on biological replicates. edgeR calls used a false discovery rate-adjusted p below 0.01 and a log2 fold-change threshold of 1. As an exploratory analysis of dynamics, PCA with hierarchical clustering was applied to max-normalized trajectories of the 1000 most abundant clonotypes. The CD4 or CD8 phenotype of responding clones was assigned using the separately sequenced CD4+ and CD8+ repertoires. TCRdb applied fastp at Q25 and MiXCR to the public reads, then kept only in-frame beta chains. For every CDR3 protein sequence, its rows merge into one entry that carries the most common genes and DNA. The V and J calls were determined by TCRdb, not by the authors. The sample table contains 400,000 to 450,000 distinct CDR3 sequences; only one count was recorded for approximately 18% of them. The top ten hold 20% to 25% of the sample.

This clonotype was observed at least ten times. Its antigen has not been determined. No qualities accompany the bases; no much larger clone lies one base away. This sequence originates from a man aged 18-30 years who had mild COVID-19 (a few samples of this study predate the infection). The sample titles of this study are shuffled in the database, so cell type and time point are left out; the donor was told from shared clones. The V and J segments used are TRBV29-1 and TRBJ1-4; the D gene cannot be resolved reliably. The sequenced sample was PBMCs or a T cell subset sorted from them (not recorded which). The base sequence is TGCAGCTTAGGACCTGAAAAACTGTTTTTT. This yields the protein CSLGPEKLFF.